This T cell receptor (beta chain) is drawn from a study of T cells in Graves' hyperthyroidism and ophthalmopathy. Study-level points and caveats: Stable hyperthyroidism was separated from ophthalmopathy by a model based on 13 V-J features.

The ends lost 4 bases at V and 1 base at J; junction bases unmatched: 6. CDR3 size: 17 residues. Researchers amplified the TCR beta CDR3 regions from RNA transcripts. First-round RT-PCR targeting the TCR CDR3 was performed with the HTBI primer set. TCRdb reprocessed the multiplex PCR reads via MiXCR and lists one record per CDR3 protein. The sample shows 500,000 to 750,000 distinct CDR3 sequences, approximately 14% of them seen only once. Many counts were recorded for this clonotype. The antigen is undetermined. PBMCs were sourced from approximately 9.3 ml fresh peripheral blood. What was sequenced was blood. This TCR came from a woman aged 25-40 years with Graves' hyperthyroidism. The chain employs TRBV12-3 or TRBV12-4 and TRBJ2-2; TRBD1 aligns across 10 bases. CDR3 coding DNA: TGTGCCAGCAGTTCGGGACAGGGGATCGGGAACACCGGGGAGCTGTTTTTT. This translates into CASSSGQGIGNTGELFF.